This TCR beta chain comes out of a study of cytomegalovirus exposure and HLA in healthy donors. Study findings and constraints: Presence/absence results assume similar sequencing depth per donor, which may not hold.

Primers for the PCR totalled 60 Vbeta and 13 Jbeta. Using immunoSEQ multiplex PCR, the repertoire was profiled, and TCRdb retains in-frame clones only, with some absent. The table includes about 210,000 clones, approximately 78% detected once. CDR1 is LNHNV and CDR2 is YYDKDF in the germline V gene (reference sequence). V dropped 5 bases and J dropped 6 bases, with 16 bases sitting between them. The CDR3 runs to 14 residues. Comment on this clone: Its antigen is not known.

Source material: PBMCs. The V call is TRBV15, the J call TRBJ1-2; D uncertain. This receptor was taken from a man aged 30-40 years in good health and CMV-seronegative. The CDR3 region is CATSSYGLGNGYTF. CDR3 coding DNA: TGTGCCACCAGCTCTTACGGACTGGGGAATGGCTACACCTTC.